A selection of T cell receptor beta chains follows, all from one sample in a study of OX40 agonist ivuxolimab in advanced cancers. Here immunoSEQ multiplex PCR was the method, and the copy in TCRdb shows in-frame clones only, minus some. In the table there are tens of thousands of clones, around 89% of which are singletons. Sequences were derived from CD4+ or CD8+ T cells sorted from blood, sampled in a trial of the OX40 agonist ivuxolimab. These receptor sequences come from an adult with an advanced solid tumor such as melanoma, head and neck, liver or kidney cancer. CDR3s include the opening cysteine and the closing phenylalanine or tryptophan.

CDR3 protein: CASSQSAGEISGNTIYF
V gene: TRBV16
J gene: TRBJ1-3

CDR3 protein: CASSFVGSGGVDEQFF
V gene: TRBV27
J gene: TRBJ2-1

CDR3 protein: CASSPLGGNEQFF
V gene: TRBV28
J gene: TRBJ2-1

CDR3 protein: CASSLDEQFF
V gene: TRBV11-3
J gene: TRBJ2-1

CDR3 protein: CASSPTPGTSGWDTQYF
V gene: TRBV28
J gene: TRBJ2-3

CDR3 protein: CASSASLAEPNTGELFF
V gene: TRBV9
J gene: TRBJ2-2

CDR3 protein: CASSLFLSGRGEDTQYF
V gene: TRBV27
J gene: TRBJ2-3

CDR3 protein: CAISEGTEQYF
V gene: TRBV10-3
J gene: TRBJ2-7

CDR3 protein: CASSQPGQGVFTEAFF
V gene: TRBV23-1
J gene: TRBJ1-1

CDR3 protein: CASSLAGAYNEQFF
V gene: TRBV5-5
J gene: TRBJ2-1

CDR3 protein: CASSSGQGADTQYF
V gene: TRBV7-3
J gene: TRBJ2-3

CDR3 protein: CASSQGGNEQYF
V gene: TRBV14
J gene: TRBJ2-7

CDR3 protein: CASSQGGGGWEQYF
V gene: TRBV4-3
J gene: TRBJ2-7

CDR3 protein: CASRDRVSSYNEQFF
V gene: TRBV6-4
J gene: TRBJ2-1

CDR3 protein: CATSYEAGGLKETQYF
V gene: TRBV15
J gene: TRBJ2-5

CDR3 protein: CASRSLTGFDEQYF
V gene: TRBV25-1
J gene: TRBJ2-7

CDR3 protein: CASSVGGDRGPYEQYF
V gene: TRBV9
J gene: TRBJ2-7

CDR3 protein: CASSFETEGPEAFF
V gene: TRBV5-6
J gene: TRBJ1-1

CDR3 protein: CASSWGDETYSQGYTF
V gene: TRBV19
J gene: TRBJ1-2

CDR3 protein: CASSLGGDGPYEQYF
V gene: TRBV7-9
J gene: TRBJ2-7

CDR3 protein: CASSYWGLPDEQFF
V gene: TRBV6-5
J gene: TRBJ2-1

CDR3 protein: CASSRTSGSYNEQFF
V gene: TRBV19
J gene: TRBJ2-1

CDR3 protein: CASSQVEGPQFF
V gene: TRBV4-2
J gene: TRBJ2-1

CDR3 protein: CASSVVADGELFF
V gene: TRBV9
J gene: TRBJ2-2

CDR3 protein: CASTAFSGGSYNEQFF
V gene: TRBV7-2
J gene: TRBJ2-1

CDR3 protein: CASSFRDQGADEQFF
V gene: TRBV11-1
J gene: TRBJ2-1

CDR3 protein: CASGPEGGGEQYF
V gene: TRBV12-5
J gene: TRBJ2-7

CDR3 protein: CASSIVNTEAFF
V gene: TRBV19
J gene: TRBJ1-1

CDR3 protein: CASSLRQGWRDTEAFF
V gene: TRBV4-1
J gene: TRBJ1-1

CDR3 protein: CSIVTIDPSYEQYF
V gene: TRBV29-1
J gene: TRBJ2-7

CDR3 protein: CASLLGSSYEQYF
V gene: TRBV2
J gene: TRBJ2-7

CDR3 protein: CASSTGGGNQPQHF
V gene: TRBV27
J gene: TRBJ1-5

CDR3 protein: CASSLPPGGMTAPDYEQYF
V gene: TRBV7-9
J gene: TRBJ2-7

CDR3 protein: CASSRSGRRNYGYTF
V gene: TRBV11-1
J gene: TRBJ1-2

CDR3 protein: CASSVAETEAFF
V gene: TRBV6-5
J gene: TRBJ1-1

CDR3 protein: CASSSRFGGAVTDTQYF
V gene: TRBV11-1
J gene: TRBJ2-3

CDR3 protein: CASSGNRVNTEAFF
V gene: TRBV5-1
J gene: TRBJ1-1

CDR3 protein: CASSQYVKNTEAFF
V gene: TRBV14
J gene: TRBJ1-1

CDR3 protein: CASSERGWDTQYF
V gene: TRBV25-1
J gene: TRBJ2-3

CDR3 protein: CASRTGPSGYGYTF
V gene: TRBV19
J gene: TRBJ1-2

CDR3 protein: CASSATGVVEKLFF
V gene: TRBV9
J gene: TRBJ1-4

CDR3 protein: CASRRQGAVTEAFF
V gene: TRBV28
J gene: TRBJ1-1

CDR3 protein: CASSQDRNSGNTIYF
V gene: TRBV4-3
J gene: TRBJ1-3

CDR3 protein: CASSLLGQRSYNEQFF
V gene: TRBV27
J gene: TRBJ2-1

CDR3 protein: CASSQSTGDAYGYTF
V gene: TRBV19
J gene: TRBJ1-2